The 5 T cell receptor beta chains reported below all come from one sample, sequenced in a study of cytomegalovirus exposure and HLA in healthy donors. The primer mix had 60 Vbeta and 13 Jbeta primers. This table comes from immunoSEQ multiplex PCR, and its TCRdb copy is limited to in-frame clones, with some not included. In the table there are about 130,000 clones, 75% to 85% of which are singletons. Sequencing was carried out using PBMCs. These receptors all stem from a man in his fifties in good health and CMV-seronegative.

The chain couples TRBV14 to TRBJ2-2; D might be TRBD2 (5 bases). The CDR3 sequence is 16 residues long. V dropped 0 bases and J dropped 6 bases, with 14 bases sitting between them. The germline V gene has CDR1 SGHDN and CDR2 FVKESK. The CDR3 nucleotides are TGTGCCAGCAGCCAAGATTTGGCTAGCAACGCCGGGGAGCTGTTTTTT. Translating gives CASSQDLASNAGELFF.

This clone was seen only once. Other DNA sequences in the sample encode the same CDR3. This chain connects TRBV10-2 to TRBJ1-2; perhaps TRBD1 as D (6 bases). Germline lookup yields CDR1 WSHSY and CDR2 SAAADI. With 1 base removed from V and 8 bases from J, the gap between germline ends came to 14 bases. The CDR3 runs 14 residues. The CDR3, as DNA: TGCGCCAGCAGTGAGTTTCGGACAGTCGGCGGCTACACCTTC. The encoded protein is CASSEFRTVGGYTF.

The chain carries TRBV27 and TRBJ1-6; D possibly corresponds to TRBD1 (5 bases). Germline CDR1 is MNHEY and CDR2 is SMNVEV (reference sequence). This CDR3 contains 20 residues. The V end was cut by 0 bases, the J end by 1 base, with 19 bases between. The CDR3 DNA reads TGTGCCAGCAGTTTATCGTCCAGGGATGTGACGAGGTCCTATAATTCACCCCTCCACTTT. Translation gives CASSLSSRDVTRSYNSPLHF.

DNA of the CDR3: TGTGCCACCAGCAAAACCGGGACAGGGCCTTCACCCCTCCACTTT. Protein sequence: CATSKTGTGPSPLHF. The rearrangement uses TRBV15 and TRBJ1-6; 9 bases map to TRBD1. This CDR3 contains 15 residues. V lost 4 bases to trimming and J lost 9 bases; unmatched junction nucleotides: 7. The germline CDR1 and CDR2 sequences are LNHNV and YYDKDF (reference sequence).

The gene calls are TRBV7-9 and TRBJ2-1, with 16 bases that match TRBD2. Losses at the gene ends were 3 bases for V and 9 bases for J; bases not matched to a gene: 14. CDR3 size: 19 residues. The germline gives CDR1 SEHNR, CDR2 FQNEAQ (reference sequence). CDR3 DNA sequence: TGTGCCAGCAGCTTCATACCGGGACTAGCGGGGGGGCACTATGGTGAGCAGTTCTTC. Its protein product is CASSFIPGLAGGHYGEQFF.